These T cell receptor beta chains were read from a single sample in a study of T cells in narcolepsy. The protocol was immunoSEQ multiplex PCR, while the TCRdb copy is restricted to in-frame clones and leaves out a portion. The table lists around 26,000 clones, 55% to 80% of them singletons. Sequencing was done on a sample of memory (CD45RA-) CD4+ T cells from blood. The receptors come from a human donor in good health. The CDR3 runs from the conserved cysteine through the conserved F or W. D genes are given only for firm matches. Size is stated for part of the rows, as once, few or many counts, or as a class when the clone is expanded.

DNA: TGTGCCAGCAGCCAACAAAGACGAGGACAGGAAGGCTCTGGGGCCAACGTCCTGACTTTC; CDR3: CASSQQRRGQEGSGANVLTF; V: TRBV14; size: NA; D: TRBD1; J: TRBJ2-6
DNA: TGTGCCAGCAGCCTTCGTGGGGGCACTGAAGCTTTCTTT; CDR3: CASSLRGGTEAFF; V: TRBV7-3; size: NA; D: NA; J: TRBJ1-1
DNA: TGTGCCAGCAGCGTAGGGGACCGAGGAGAGACCCAGTACTTC; CDR3: CASSVGDRGETQYF; V: TRBV9; size: few; D: NA; J: TRBJ2-5
DNA: TGTGCCAGCAGTTACTCAGGGAACCGCCTGTTTTTT; CDR3: CASSYSGNRLFF; V: TRBV6-6; size: few; D: NA; J: TRBJ1-4
DNA: TGTGCCAGCTCACAGGGGAGTACTGAAGCTTTCTTT; CDR3: CASSQGSTEAFF; V: TRBV18; size: NA; D: NA; J: TRBJ1-1
DNA: TGTGCCACCAGCCCTAGGCGGGACAGGGCGGCCAGAGGTGTGACCCAGTACTTC; CDR3: CATSPRRDRAARGVTQYF; V: TRBV15; size: few; D: TRBD1; J: TRBJ2-5
DNA: TGCGCCAGCAGGGGCCATGGACGTGGGTACACTGAAGCTTTCTTT; CDR3: CASRGHGRGYTEAFF; V: TRBV5-1; size: once; D: NA; J: TRBJ1-1
DNA: TGTGCCAGCAGCCGGGGCAGGGATGAGCAGTTCTTC; CDR3: CASSRGRDEQFF; V: TRBV6-5; size: NA; D: NA; J: TRBJ2-1
DNA: TGTGCCAGCGCTGGCGCTAGCCACACCGGGGAGCTGTTTTTT; CDR3: CASAGASHTGELFF; V: TRBV21-1; size: few; D: NA; J: TRBJ2-2
DNA: TGTGCCAGCAGCCGCCGGGACAGGGAAGAAAATGGCTACACCTTC; CDR3: CASSRRDREENGYTF; V: TRBV14; size: NA; D: TRBD1; J: TRBJ1-2
DNA: TGTGCCTGGTCAGGGGATAGCGGGTCCAATCAGCCCCAGCATTTT; CDR3: CAWSGDSGSNQPQHF; V: TRBV30; size: NA; D: NA; J: TRBJ1-5
DNA: TGTGCCAGTAGTATTGAATCAGGGGCGAATCAGCCCCAGCATTTT; CDR3: CASSIESGANQPQHF; V: TRBV19; size: NA; D: NA; J: TRBJ1-5
DNA: TGTGCCAGCAGCTTCGATAATGAAAAACTGTTTTTT; CDR3: CASSFDNEKLFF; V: TRBV5-4; size: NA; D: NA; J: TRBJ1-4
DNA: TGTGCCAGCAGCCAAGAGAGGAACACTGAAGCTTTCTTT; CDR3: CASSQERNTEAFF; V: TRBV14; size: NA; D: NA; J: TRBJ1-1
DNA: TGTGCCTGGATCGTGCCCGGGAGTAACTACAATGAGCAGTTCTTC; CDR3: CAWIVPGSNYNEQFF; V: TRBV30; size: NA; D: NA; J: TRBJ2-1
DNA: TGTGCCAGCAGCAAGTCTAGCGGGGGCGTAGATACGCAGTATTTT; CDR3: CASSKSSGGVDTQYF; V: TRBV5-4; size: NA; D: TRBD2; J: TRBJ2-3
DNA: TGTGCCAGCAGCTTCAGTGAAAGCAATCAGCCCCAGCATTTT; CDR3: CASSFSESNQPQHF; V: TRBV7-9; size: once; D: NA; J: TRBJ1-5
DNA: TGCGCCAGCAGCTTGGGGACCATGACAGGGGATGGCTACACCTTC; CDR3: CASSLGTMTGDGYTF; V: TRBV5-1; size: NA; D: TRBD1; J: TRBJ1-2
DNA: TGTGCCAGCAGCACTCGGATAGCGAGAGTATCAGATACGCAGTATTTT; CDR3: CASSTRIARVSDTQYF; V: TRBV28; size: once; D: NA; J: TRBJ2-3
DNA: TGTGCCAGTAGTATATTTGGTTCTCGTGGCGAAAAACTGTTTTTT; CDR3: CASSIFGSRGEKLFF; V: TRBV19; size: NA; D: NA; J: TRBJ1-4
DNA: TGTGCCAGCTCCATAACAAGGGGGACTTACAATGAGCAGTTCTTC; CDR3: CASSITRGTYNEQFF; V: TRBV18; size: NA; D: NA; J: TRBJ2-1
DNA: TGTGCCAGCAGGGGCGGAGTGGGGGATACGCAGTATTTT; CDR3: CASRGGVGDTQYF; V: TRBV2; size: NA; D: NA; J: TRBJ2-3
DNA: TGCGCCAGCAGCTCCGACAGGGGAGTCCACGAGCAGTACTTC; CDR3: CASSSDRGVHEQYF; V: TRBV4-1; size: NA; D: TRBD1; J: TRBJ2-7
DNA: TGTGCCAGCAGTTACTCGGCCCTCCGGGCCTACGAGCAGTACTTC; CDR3: CASSYSALRAYEQYF; V: TRBV6-5; size: NA; D: NA; J: TRBJ2-7
DNA: TGTGCCAGCAGCTCAGGGTCCGGGACTAGCGGGGGGAATGAGCAGTTCTTC; CDR3: CASSSGSGTSGGNEQFF; V: TRBV11-1; size: NA; D: TRBD2; J: TRBJ2-1
DNA: TGTGCCTGGGGTCAAGGTATTGGAAACACCATATATTTT; CDR3: CAWGQGIGNTIYF; V: TRBV30; size: NA; D: NA; J: TRBJ1-3
DNA: TGCGCCAGCAGTGAGACCGGGACAGGGCTTGCCGAGCAGTACTTC; CDR3: CASSETGTGLAEQYF; V: TRBV10-1; size: few; D: TRBD1; J: TRBJ2-7
DNA: TGTGCCAGCAGTGGATCACAGGGTTTCAAGTATGGTGAGCAGTTCTTC; CDR3: CASSGSQGFKYGEQFF; V: TRBV6-1; size: once; D: NA; J: TRBJ2-1
DNA: TGTGCCAGCAGCGGGTTAGCGGGGGGGCTAAACGAGCAGTACTTC; CDR3: CASSGLAGGLNEQYF; V: TRBV7-6; size: NA; D: TRBD2; J: TRBJ2-7
DNA: TGTGCCAGCGAGGGGAAGGGGGCCTATAATTCACCCCTCCACTTT; CDR3: CASEGKGAYNSPLHF; V: TRBV11-2; size: few; D: NA; J: TRBJ1-6
DNA: TGTGCCAGCAGTTTCCAGACAGGGATGGCGAACACTGAAGCTTTCTTT; CDR3: CASSFQTGMANTEAFF; V: TRBV6-5; size: NA; D: TRBD1; J: TRBJ1-1
DNA: TGTGCCAGCAAGGGACAAACTTACGAGCAGTACTTC; CDR3: CASKGQTYEQYF; V: TRBV6-1; size: few; D: NA; J: TRBJ2-7
DNA: TGTGCCTGGGGGAGCGCGGATACGCAGTATTTT; CDR3: CAWGSADTQYF; V: TRBV30; size: NA; D: NA; J: TRBJ2-3
DNA: TGTGCCAGCAGCTTAGTACAGGGAGAGACCCAGTACTTC; CDR3: CASSLVQGETQYF; V: TRBV11-3; size: NA; D: NA; J: TRBJ2-5
DNA: TGCGCCAGCAGCCTCCTTACGGATTCACCCCTCCACTTT; CDR3: CASSLLTDSPLHF; V: TRBV4-3; size: NA; D: NA; J: TRBJ1-6
DNA: TGTGCCAGCAGTTCCCCTCGGGGCAGAAGCACAGATACGCAGTATTTT; CDR3: CASSSPRGRSTDTQYF; V: TRBV28; size: NA; D: NA; J: TRBJ2-3
DNA: TGTGCCAGCAGCGCTTTGGCCGGGATGAACACCGGGGAGCTGTTTTTT; CDR3: CASSALAGMNTGELFF; V: TRBV9; size: NA; D: NA; J: TRBJ2-2
DNA: TGTGCCAGCAGCCCCGGACAGGGGGCGAGGGGCTACACCTTC; CDR3: CASSPGQGARGYTF; V: TRBV9; size: NA; D: TRBD1; J: TRBJ1-2
DNA: TGTGCCAGCAAGCAAGCGGGGCACACAGATACGCAGTATTTT; CDR3: CASKQAGHTDTQYF; V: TRBV7-8; size: NA; D: TRBD2; J: TRBJ2-3
DNA: TGTGCCAGCAGTACCCAGCGGGGCCCCCCAGATACGCAGTATTTT; CDR3: CASSTQRGPPDTQYF; V: TRBV2; size: NA; D: TRBD2; J: TRBJ2-3
DNA: TGCGCCAGCAGCGTGACTCCCTCCTACGAGCAGTACTTC; CDR3: CASSVTPSYEQYF; V: TRBV5-1; size: NA; D: NA; J: TRBJ2-7
DNA: TGTGCCAGCAGCTCGTCCCGTTGGAATGAGCAGTTCTTC; CDR3: CASSSSRWNEQFF; V: TRBV11-1; size: NA; D: NA; J: TRBJ2-1
DNA: TGTGCCAGCAGCGCCCAGCCCCAGGGAGGAGCAACCCATGAGCAGTTCTTC; CDR3: CASSAQPQGGATHEQFF; V: TRBV9; size: NA; D: NA; J: TRBJ2-1
DNA: TGTGCCAGCTCACCGGAACCTAACTATGGCTACACCTTC; CDR3: CASSPEPNYGYTF; V: TRBV18; size: once; D: NA; J: TRBJ1-2
DNA: TGTGCCAGCAGTGGGGATCTGTCCCTCCACTTT; CDR3: CASSGDLSLHF; V: TRBV25-1; size: NA; D: NA; J: TRBJ1-6
DNA: TGTGCCACCAGCAGAGGGGCGGGAAACACTGAAGCTTTCTTT; CDR3: CATSRGAGNTEAFF; V: TRBV15; size: NA; D: NA; J: TRBJ1-1
DNA: TGCGCCAGCAGCTGGTCAGGGGACTCGGGAAACACCATATATTTT; CDR3: CASSWSGDSGNTIYF; V: TRBV5-1; size: few; D: NA; J: TRBJ1-3